These 8 T cell receptor beta chains were all obtained from the same sample, sequenced in a study of early T cells in non-severe SARS-CoV-2 infection. In TCRdb, the 5' RACE reads were re-called with MiXCR into one record per CDR3 protein. Among under 85,000 distinct CDR3 sequences listed, more than 10% were seen once. What was sequenced was whole blood. The receptors derive from an adult who was a healthcare worker with PCR-confirmed SARS-CoV-2 infection or an uninfected control (not recorded which).

The genes are TRBV9 and TRBJ1-1; weak D call: TRBD1 (5 bases). The CDR3 spans 14 residues. With 0 bases removed from V and 7 bases from J, the gap between germline ends came to 13 bases. Germline V gives CDR1 SGDLS, CDR2 YYNGEE. This CDR3 reads CASSVVSRDGEAFF. DNA for the CDR3: TGTGCCAGCAGCGTAGTATCACGGGACGGTGAAGCTTTCTTT.

V usage is TRBV29-1 and J usage is TRBJ2-5; no clear D gene. V lost 5 bases, J lost 1 base, and 11 bases lay in between. The CDR3 totals 13 residues. CDR1 SQVTM and CDR2 ANQGSEA come from the germline V gene. The CDR3 DNA sequence: TGCAGCGTTCCTAAACTGGGCCAAGAGACCCAGTACTTC. The encoded protein is CSVPKLGQETQYF.

This clonotype came up many times. This chain links TRBV19 with TRBJ2-5, with D uncertain. The CDR3 sequence is 13 residues long. The V gene lost 3 bases and the J gene lost 5 bases, with 10 bases spanning the gap. The germline V gene has CDR1 LNHDA and CDR2 SQIVND (reference sequence). The DNA of the CDR3 is TGTGCCAGTAGTATCTCCGGCTGGGAGACCCAGTACTTC. Its translation: CASSISGWETQYF.

This clonotype was seen ten or more times. In nucleotides, the CDR3 is TGTGCCAGCAGCTCCCCTAGCGGGAGCACAGATACGCAGTATTTT. Residues: CASSSPSGSTDTQYF. The rearrangement uses TRBV7-9 and TRBJ2-3, with 8 bases aligning to TRBD2. The germline gives CDR1 SEHNR, CDR2 FQNEAQ (reference sequence). This CDR3 comprises 15 residues. V was clipped by 4 bases and J by 0 bases; unmatched bases: 3.

At least ten counts were recorded for this clonotype. The V gene is TRBV7-6, the J gene TRBJ2-7; TRBD1 matches 10 bases. This CDR3 contains 16 residues. From germline, CDR1 is SGHVS and CDR2 FNYEAQ. Trimming cost V 0 bases and J 1 base; bases outside gene matches: 3. The CDR3 bases are TGTGCCAGCAGCTTAGCGGGGACAGGGGTATCCTACGAGCAGTACTTC. Translated: CASSLAGTGVSYEQYF.

This clonotype was picked up a small number of times. The chain joins TRBV4-2 to TRBJ1-4; D might be TRBD1 (5 bases). The CDR3 has 15 residues. Trimming stripped 0 bases from V and 5 bases from J, with 10 bases between. CDR1 LGHNA and CDR2 YNFKEQ come from the germline V gene. Here the CDR3 reads CASSQDEGRNEKLFF. Written as DNA, the CDR3 is TGTGCCAGCAGCCAAGATGAGGGACGAAATGAAAAACTGTTTTTT.

This clonotype was seen a handful of times. This chain connects TRBV28 to TRBJ2-3; D unresolved. Germline-derived CDR1 and CDR2 are MDHEN and SYDVKM. V shed 7 bases and J shed 2 bases, with 13 bases lying between them. This CDR3 spans 14 amino acids. The CDR3 DNA reads TGTGCCAGCATGAAGGGTCTCGACACAGATACGCAGTATTTT. Protein: CASMKGLDTDTQYF.

The rearrangement uses TRBV6-5 and TRBJ1-2, with a possible D match to TRBD1 (6 bases). This CDR3 contains 13 residues. Per the germline V gene, CDR1 is MNHEY and CDR2 is SVGAGI. V dropped 7 bases and J dropped 3 bases, with 12 bases sitting between them. The CDR3 DNA reads as TGTGCCAGCACCCGTCCAGGGGACTATGGCTACACCTTC. Its protein is CASTRPGDYGYTF.